This record looks at one T cell receptor beta chain sequence and its context. V was trimmed by 6 bases and J by 0 bases, leaving 14 bases between them. Germline CDR1 KGHSH, CDR2 LQKENI. This CDR3 is 16 amino acids long. This record belongs to a study of blood T cell repertoires in COVID-19. In the study overall: T cells, B-cell-depleted T cells, or PBMCs provided the cDNA or gDNA that served as material.

Authors' analysis steps: Reference gene primer amplification in the assay estimated nucleated cell counts. Libraries were prepared by immunoSEQ multiplex PCR; TCRdb keeps only in-frame clonotypes and omits some of them. The V and J calls and clone size were taken over from that table, and D and trimming were inferred from the DNA. The sample records more than 300,000 clones, 70% to 90% being singletons. Residents of about two dozen US areas, aged 18 to 89 years, made up the participants. The chain combines TRBV18 with TRBJ2-2, with D possibly TRBD2 on 6 matching bases. This receptor was taken from a man aged 25-45 years who had recovered from COVID-19. Input material: PBMCs or T cells enriched from blood (not recorded which). This chain's CDR3 is CASSALTGANTGELFF. In nucleotides, the CDR3 is TGTGCCAGCTCTGCCTTGACGGGGGCGAACACCGGGGAGCTGTTTTTT.